The 28 T cell receptor beta chains presented below share a single source sample, sequenced in a study of human T cells and chemical hapten exposure (dated by TCRdb to the early 2020s). This specimen's time point label, per the study, means: patch test 3, about 24 weeks after DPC sensitization. The treatment or condition label corresponds to: therapeutic diphenylcyclopropenone sensitization with weekly scalp DPC. Unfractionated whole blood was collected in Tempus Blood RNA tubes, and total RNA was extracted from that blood. Receptor amplification or capture employed RACE. The reads were generated on a NextSeq 500. TCRdb reran the public reads through fastp at Q25 and MiXCR, keeping productive beta chains. One record per CDR3 amino acid sequence lists the most common genes and DNA. The sample table holds some 39,000 distinct CDR3 sequences, of which around 9.5% were seen once. Of the sample, 26% is held by the ten largest clones.

The source was whole blood, collected in connection with sensitization to the hapten diphenylcyclopropenone (DPC). The source is a middle-aged man with alopecia areata. Some clones in this sample may be carry-over from other donors' samples.

This clonotype was counted a few times. This chain joins TRBV2 and TRBJ1-6, with 8 bases identical to TRBD1. The junction had 5 bases not matched to a gene; V was cut back by 6 bases and J by 7 bases. The CDR3 sequence is 14 residues long. CDR1 and CDR2 (germline): SNHLY, FYNNEI. The CDR3 bases are TGTGCCAGCAGGGGGACAGGACCCAATTCACCCCTCCACTTT. The encoded protein is CASRGTGPNSPLHF.

At least ten counts were recorded for this clonotype. This chain links TRBV7-2 with TRBJ2-7; 7 positions agree with TRBD1. This CDR3 comprises 14 residues. Germline trimming cut 0 bases from V and 5 bases from J; bases unmatched to any gene: 4. Germline V gene sequence: CDR1 SGHTA, CDR2 FQGNSA. CDR3 nucleotides: TGTGCCAGCAGCTTAGCGCAGGGGGTAAACGAGCAGTACTTC. The encoded protein is CASSLAQGVNEQYF.

Many counts were recorded for this clonotype. The rearrangement uses TRBV2 and TRBJ1-6, with TRBD1 identical over 9 bases. This CDR3 is 14 amino acids long. Germline assignment: CDR1 SNHLY and CDR2 FYNNEI. V lost 4 bases, J lost 10 bases, and 5 bases stayed unmatched. The CDR3 DNA reads as TGTGCCAGCAGTGGGGGGACAGGGTTGTCACCCCTCCACTTT. Residues: CASSGGTGLSPLHF.

CDR3 sequence: CASSIQNYEQYF. CDR3 DNA: TGTGCCAGCAGTATACAGAACTACGAGCAGTACTTC. J is TRBJ2-7 and V is TRBV28; D ambiguous. V was cut by 5 bases and J by 3 bases, with 8 bases left in between. Germline V gene data show CDR1 as MDHEN and CDR2 as SYDVKM. The CDR3 loop spans 12 amino acids.

This clonotype was detected a few times. V and J are TRBV4-3 and TRBJ2-7; TRBD1 is a possible D gene (6 bases). CDR3 length: 14 amino acids. V lost 1 base to trimming and J lost 7 bases, with 14 bases between them. Germline CDR1 is LGHNA and CDR2 is YSLEER. CDR3 DNA: TGCGCCAGCAGCCAAGTCAGGGGCCCGGGGGAGCAGTACTTC. Translation: CASSQVRGPGEQYF.

Ten or more counts support this clonotype. CDR3 in DNA: TGCAGCGTTACCCCCGCCGGGACAGGGCTCTATGGCTACACCTTC. It yields the protein CSVTPAGTGLYGYTF. This sequence joins TRBV29-1 and TRBJ1-2; 9 nucleotides match TRBD1. This CDR3 is built from 15 residues. J lost 4 bases, V lost 5 bases, and 11 bases had no gene match. Germline V gene data show CDR1 as SQVTM and CDR2 as ANQGSEA. The full variable domain, its missing parts supplied by reference TRBV29-1 and TRBJ1-2, is SAVISQKPSRDICQRGTSLTIQCQVDSQVTMMFWYRQQPGQSLTLIATANQGSEATYESGFVIDKFPISRPNLTFSTLTVSNMSPEDSSIYLCSVTPAGTGLYGYTFGSGTRLTVV.

This clonotype was counted only a few times. The chain employs TRBV5-1 and TRBJ2-7, with 11 bases matching TRBD1. V shed 6 bases and J 7 bases; nucleotides not matched to a gene: 9. Germline CDR1 reads SGHRS; CDR2 reads YFSETQ. The CDR3 totals 14 residues. CDR3 protein: CASTTGTGGLEQYF. In DNA, the CDR3 is TGCGCCAGCACCACCGGGACAGGGGGGTTGGAGCAGTACTTC.

J is TRBJ2-5 and V is TRBV20-1, with D possibly matching TRBD2 (6 bases). Per germline, CDR1 DFQATT and CDR2 SNEGSKA (reference sequence). V was shortened by 3 bases and J by 3 bases, with 8 bases between the two germline ends. The CDR3 is 12 residues long. CDR3 coding DNA: TGCAGTGCTAGGAGGAGGGAAGAGACCCAGTACTTC. It translates to CSARRREETQYF.

In its sample, this clonotype was seen many times. V is TRBV10-1 and J is TRBJ2-1; 8 bases line up with TRBD1. The CDR3 totals 15 residues. Trimming removed 0 bases from V and 4 bases from J; junction bases left unmatched: 2. Germline V gene lookup returns CDR1 WNHNN and CDR2 SYGVQD (reference sequence). The CDR3, as DNA: TGCGCCAGCAGTGAGTCGTGGACAGGGTACAATGAGCAGTTCTTC. As protein: CASSESWTGYNEQFF.

This clonotype occurred many times. The chain is built from TRBV6-6 and TRBJ1-6; 8 positions agree with TRBD1. Germline lookup yields CDR1 MNHNY and CDR2 SVGAGI (reference sequence). The CDR3 has 18 amino acids. The junction had 12 bases not matched to a gene; V was cut back by 0 bases and J by 8 bases. CDR3 bases: TGTGCCAGCAGTTACTCGGAGAGAGCAGGGGGCGTTGATTCACCCCTCCACTTT. Its protein product is CASSYSERAGGVDSPLHF.

This clonotype was seen ten or more times. The genes are TRBV7-6 and TRBJ1-1; D ambiguous. CDR1 SGHVS and CDR2 FNYEAQ come from the germline V gene. V was shortened by 5 bases and J by 4 bases, with 11 bases between the two germline ends. The CDR3 loop spans 13 amino acids. Here the CDR3 reads CASSARQGTEAFF. The CDR3 DNA is TGTGCCAGCAGCGCCCGACAAGGCACTGAAGCTTTCTTT.

V gene TRBV7-2 combines with J gene TRBJ2-1; 10 bases match TRBD2. Germline V gene sequence: CDR1 SGHTA, CDR2 FQGNSA. CDR3 size: 14 residues. V lost 8 bases, J lost 4 bases, and 5 bases stayed unmatched. The CDR3 reads CASGTSGAYNEQFF. The CDR3 bases are TGTGCCAGCGGAACTAGCGGGGCTTACAATGAGCAGTTCTTC.

The chain recombines TRBV5-1 with TRBJ2-7; no firm D call. Trimming removed 3 bases from V and 3 bases from J, with 16 bases in between. Germline V gene sequence: CDR1 SGHRS, CDR2 YFSETQ. The CDR3 is 15 amino acids. CDR3 region: CASSSRQPRRYEQYF. The CDR3, as DNA: TGCGCCAGCAGCTCCCGCCAGCCGCGACGCTACGAGCAGTACTTC.

This clonotype was detected a few times. This chain uses TRBV11-2 with TRBJ2-2, with TRBD2 matching 11 bases. V shed 5 bases, J shed 0 bases, and the junction held 2 bases outside the gene matches. Per the germline V gene, CDR1 is SGHAT and CDR2 is FQNNGV. The CDR3 covers 16 residues. The chain's CDR3 is CASSPLAGANTGELFF. The CDR3 DNA follows: TGTGCCAGCAGCCCACTAGCGGGGGCGAACACCGGGGAGCTGTTTTTT.

This clonotype has ten or more counts. This chain uses TRBV18 with TRBJ1-4; D uncertain. Germline V gene sequence: CDR1 KGHSH, CDR2 LQKENI. The V end was cut by 3 bases, the J end by 8 bases, with 16 bases between. The CDR3 runs to 15 residues. CDR3 DNA: TGTGCCAGCTCACCCCAGGAACCCGTGGGGGAAAAACTGTTTTTT. This codes for CASSPQEPVGEKLFF.

This clonotype was counted ten times or more. The rearrangement uses TRBV7-9 and TRBJ2-5; D may be TRBD2 (6 bases). This CDR3 has 15 residues. Per germline, CDR1 SEHNR and CDR2 FQNEAQ (reference sequence). Trimming cost V 5 bases and J 2 bases, with 15 bases left between them. CDR3 loop: CASSQRALPQETQYF. CDR3 sequence (DNA): TGTGCCAGCAGCCAGCGGGCACTCCCGCAAGAGACCCAGTACTTC.

This clonotype was found a few times. V gene TRBV7-9 combines with J gene TRBJ1-3; D not certain. Germline-derived CDR1 and CDR2 are SEHNR and FQNEAQ (reference sequence). This CDR3 spans 12 amino acids. V was pared by 2 bases and J by 8 bases, with 7 bases between. The CDR3 DNA is TGTGCCAGCAGCTTATCCGGGGACACCATATATTTT. Amino acid sequence: CASSLSGDTIYF.

The sample holds many counts of this clonotype. V usage is TRBV11-2 and J usage is TRBJ2-6, with a tentative D call TRBD1 (6 bases). The CDR3 has 15 residues. V lost 5 bases and J 3 bases, leaving 11 bases between the germline ends. Per the germline V gene, CDR1 is SGHAT and CDR2 is FQNNGV. The CDR3 sequence: CASSLQGYGANVLTF. For the CDR3, the DNA is TGTGCCAGCAGCCTACAGGGCTATGGGGCCAACGTCCTGACTTTC. Full variable domain (rest looked up from reference TRBV11-2 and TRBJ2-6): EAGVAQSPRYKIIEKRQSVAFWCNPISGHATLYWYQQILGQGPKLLIQFQNNGVVDDSQLPKDRFSAERLKGVDSTLKIQPAKLEDSAVYLCASSLQGYGANVLTFGAGSRLTVL.

This clonotype has a count of ten or more. The chain uses TRBV7-8 and TRBJ2-1; 11 bases are a match to TRBD1. V trimming: 1 base; J trimming: 8 bases; junction bases outside the gene matches: 10. Germline CDR1 SGHVS, CDR2 FQNEAQ. This CDR3 has 17 residues. The CDR3 region is CASSLVGMGTGGYEQFF. CDR3 sequence (DNA): TGTGCCAGCAGCTTAGTAGGGATGGGGACAGGGGGATATGAGCAGTTCTTC.

This clonotype turned up a few times. The chain carries TRBV19 and TRBJ2-3, with D perhaps matching TRBD2 (5 bases). Germline V gene data show CDR1 as LNHDA and CDR2 as SQIVND (reference sequence). The ends were cut back, 2 bases at V and 2 bases at J, with 11 bases in the middle. The CDR3 contains 15 residues. CDR3 in DNA: TGTGCCAGTAGTATAAGGAAGCGGACCACAGATACGCAGTATTTT. Protein sequence: CASSIRKRTTDTQYF.

This clonotype was counted a few times. The chain uses TRBV5-5 and TRBJ2-5, with D possibly being TRBD1 (6 bases). Trimming shortened V by 4 bases and J by 5 bases, and 21 bases separated the two germline ends. The CDR3 extends over 16 amino acids. Germline values: CDR1 SGHKS, CDR2 YYEKEE (reference sequence). The CDR3 is CASSPRGLGSAETQYF. The CDR3 coding sequence is TGTGCCAGCAGCCCAAGGGGGTTGGGCTCGGCGGAGACCCAGTACTTC.

The chain recombines TRBV19 with TRBJ2-1; 8 nucleotides align to TRBD2. This CDR3 is 15 amino acids long. CDR1 is LNHDA and CDR2 is SQIVND in the germline V gene (reference sequence). The trim removed 5 bases at V and 5 bases at J, leaving 8 bases unmatched. For the CDR3, the DNA is TGTGCCAGTAGTGGTCGGGAGGGAGGAAACAATGAGCAGTTCTTC. It yields the protein CASSGREGGNNEQFF. Combining the CDR3 with reference TRBV19 and TRBJ2-1 gives the whole variable domain DGGITQSPKYLFRKEGQNVTLSCEQNLNHDAMYWYRQDPGQGLRLIYYSQIVNDFQKGDIAEGYSVSREKKESFPLTVTSAQKNPTAFYLCASSGREGGNNEQFFGPGTRLTVL.

The chain uses TRBV7-2 and TRBJ2-7; D remains unclear. The germline CDR1 and CDR2 sequences are SGHTA and FQGNSA. Trimming took 7 bases from V and 0 from J, leaving 13 bases between them. The CDR3 has 14 residues. The CDR3 DNA reads TGTGCCAGCACCGGAGCCCTAAGCTCCTACGAGCAGTACTTC. This gives the protein CASTGALSSYEQYF.

This clonotype is medium-sized in the sample. This chain uses TRBV29-1 with TRBJ1-4; 10 positions agree with TRBD1. The germline V gene encodes CDR1 SQVTM and CDR2 ANQGSEA. The CDR3 extends over 13 amino acids. The V gene end was trimmed by 7 bases and the J gene end by 7 bases; junction bases not matched to a gene: 6. This CDR3 reads CSARQGAGEKLFF. The CDR3 DNA reads as TGCAGCGCACGACAGGGGGCTGGTGAAAAACTGTTTTTT.

This clonotype has a count of ten or more. The CDR3 sequence is CSATPDLDGYTF. In nucleotides, the CDR3 is TGCAGTGCTACCCCAGACCTGGATGGCTACACCTTC. The chain couples TRBV20-1 to TRBJ1-2; no definite D call. The CDR3 length is 12 residues. The V gene's germline CDR1 is DFQATT and CDR2 SNEGSKA (reference sequence). The V end lost 4 bases, the J end lost 6 bases, and 12 bases lay between the germline ends.

This clonotype was observed at least ten times. V and J are TRBV5-6 and TRBJ2-1; TRBD2 agrees at 9 bases. V was pared by 3 bases and J by 5 bases, with 6 bases of the junction left unmatched. The V gene's germline CDR1 is SGHDT and CDR2 YYEEEE. CDR3 size: 15 residues. The CDR3 bases are TGTGCCAGCAGCTCCGGACTAGCGCCCCACAATGAGCAGTTCTTC. Translated, it gives CASSSGLAPHNEQFF.

Worth noting for this clonotype: This may come from a read error, since a much larger clone is one base off. This sequence joins TRBV10-3 and TRBJ2-3; a weak D match, TRBD2 (5 bases). Germline-derived CDR1 and CDR2 are ENHRY and SYGVKD. The CDR3 consists of 16 residues. The CDR3 protein is CAIRESRTSSTDTQYF. The CDR3 bases are TGTGCCATCAGAGAGTCGCGTACTAGTAGCACAGATACGCAGTATTTT.

This clonotype was seen many times. This sequence joins TRBV11-2 and TRBJ2-1; D is perhaps TRBD2 (6 bases). Germline V gene data show CDR1 as SGHAT and CDR2 as FQNNGV. Trimming removed 3 bases from V and 1 base from J, with 13 bases in between. The CDR3 sequence is 16 residues long. CDR3 sequence reads: CASSFNRRASYNEQFF. CDR3 DNA sequence: TGTGCCAGCAGCTTCAATAGGAGGGCATCCTACAATGAGCAGTTCTTC.